Below, one T cell receptor (beta chain) is given with its context. This entry belongs to a study of OX40 agonist ivuxolimab in advanced cancers. The method was immunoSEQ multiplex PCR; TCRdb's version includes in-frame clones alone and lacks a portion of them. This sample carries nearly 50,000 clones, more than 70% of them seen once, and the ten largest clones take under 0.65%. The CDR3 contains 14 residues. V trimming: 0 bases; J trimming: 4 bases; junction bases outside the gene matches: 2. In germline, CDR1 is SGHRS, CDR2 YFSETQ. This clonotype was obtained from an adult with an advanced solid tumor such as melanoma, head and neck, liver or kidney cancer. Sequencing was performed on CD4+ or CD8+ T cells sorted from blood, taken in a trial of the OX40 agonist ivuxolimab. The J gene is TRBJ2-5, the V gene TRBV5-1; 8 nucleotides align to TRBD1. The CDR3 coding sequence is TGCGCCAGCAGCTTGGCGACAGGGGCAGAGACCCAGTACTTC. Its protein is CASSLATGAETQYF.